In this sample, the clone carrying this TCR beta chain turned up a few times. Its matching antigen is unknown. The junction and the germline gene differ at one end; a read error may be behind it. This sample is drawn from a study of tumor-infiltrating lymphocytes in primary liver carcinoma. In the study overall: Participating patients were men and women between 30 and 69 years old.

The CDR3 runs 11 residues. Study-level points and caveats: Roughly 7.5-25% of top clones, and no more, occurred in all five tumor regions.

Between roughly 20 and 30 mg of unsorted bulk tissue served as the source from which RNA and DNA were co-extracted. Infection with HBV was chronic in patients; they were treatment-naive. Starting material of roughly 0.45 ug total RNA yielded TCR beta cDNA via a constant-region primer. Three-round nested multiplex PCR performed with slightly modified ARM-PCR produced the TCR beta libraries. TRBV1-TRBV30 forward primers paired with a C-beta reverse primer drove the first two PCR rounds, 10 cycles each. From the multiplex PCR reads, TCRdb called clonotypes with MiXCR, one entry per CDR3 protein. The sample lists 30,000 to 40,000 distinct CDR3 sequences, nearly 75% occurring once.

The V call is TRBV12-3 or TRBV12-4, the J call TRBJ2-1; D remains unclear. Sequencing was done on a sample of liver tumor tissue from sampling region 4. The subset: tumor region T4, right-lateral pole. This receptor was obtained from a man aged 35 to 55 with primary liver carcinoma and hepatitis B virus infection. The CDR3 DNA reads as TGTGCCAACACCCGGAGCAATGAGCAGCTATTC. Its protein product is CANTRSNEQLF.